The clone carrying this TCR beta chain was detected once. Antigen specificity is unknown. The sample comes from a study of cytomegalovirus exposure and HLA in healthy donors. General study results and limits: The classifier reportedly diagnosed cytomegalovirus status with high specificity and sensitivity.

The PCR used 60 Vbeta and 13 Jbeta primers. Using immunoSEQ multiplex PCR, the repertoire was profiled, and TCRdb retains in-frame clones only, with some absent. The sample includes about 130,000 clones, roughly four fifths seen only once; the top ten take approximately 1.8%. The CDR3 loop spans 17 amino acids. V trimming: 0 bases; J trimming: 4 bases; junction bases outside the gene matches: 9. Germline V lookup: CDR1 ENHRY, CDR2 SYGVKD. This TCR was recovered from a female donor in good health and CMV-seropositive. Sample: PBMCs. The rearrangement links TRBV10-3 to TRBJ2-7, with 10 bases matching TRBD2. For the CDR3, the DNA is TGTGCCATCAGTGAGTCGACTAGCGGGTCCGCGATTTACGAGCAGTACTTC. Translation: CAISESTSGSAIYEQYF.